This is a list of T cell receptor beta chains from one sample in a study of T-cell reconstitution after alpha-beta-depleted transplantation in children. TCRdb redid the calling of the PCR reads with MiXCR, one entry per CDR3 protein. The table lists 900,000 or so distinct CDR3 sequences, roughly 15% of them singletons. The material was PBMCs, mostly from graft donor cells, obtained 360 days after TCRalphabeta/CD19-depleted stem cell transplant. These receptors all stem from a male patient aged 5 to 17 who had a stem cell transplant for acute lymphoblastic leukemia, so the T cells may come from the graft donor. The conserved cysteine and the conserved F or W are not part of the CDR3 here. A D gene is named only where the DNA matches it firmly.

cdr3_aa v_call d_call j_call
ASSLPGQGEQY TRBV7-9 TRBD1 TRBJ2-7
ASSEIGRAEAF TRBV6-1 . TRBJ1-1
SASDGGGYGYT TRBV20-1 . TRBJ1-2
ASIKLNGRFFNEQF TRBV5-6 . TRBJ2-1
ASSFFGGGTDTQY TRBV27 . TRBJ2-3
ASSPPGLNTEAF TRBV5-1 . TRBJ1-1
ATSTRRGETQY TRBV15 . TRBJ2-5
ASSLRTPFLLADPSKEY TRBV5-1 TRBD2 TRBJ2-7
ASSLRAEQF TRBV3-1 . TRBJ2-1
ASSLGLTPNEQF TRBV5-4 . TRBJ2-1
SGGVGNRGRADTQY TRBV29-1 TRBD1 TRBJ2-3
ASRAEVGSGELF TRBV2 . TRBJ2-2
ASSPQVLDEQF TRBV18 . TRBJ2-1
ASSWGSAGGAYEQY TRBV5-1 TRBD1 TRBJ2-7
ATSVASNQPQH TRBV24-1 . TRBJ1-5
ASRGPLGRETQY TRBV5-5 . TRBJ2-5
ASTSRGRGVTDTQY TRBV7-9 . TRBJ2-3
ASSLEALREGSSEQF TRBV7-9 TRBD2 TRBJ2-1
ATSEPGGGTGELF TRBV24-1 TRBD1 TRBJ2-2
ASSVSIFGGYT TRBV9 . TRBJ1-2
ASSSRLGTSGKETQY TRBV12-3/TRBV12-4 TRBD2 TRBJ2-5
ASSSPPGLAEETQY TRBV6-5 TRBD2 TRBJ2-5
ASSKGGNPPDTQY TRBV9 . TRBJ2-3
SAREAWNNNEQF TRBV20-1 . TRBJ2-1
GASDLSTGPRDTQY TRBV24-1 . TRBJ2-3
ARGPYNEQF TRBV27 . TRBJ2-1
ASSFPASGPRYSYNEQF TRBV7-3 TRBD2 TRBJ2-1
AWSQGDPGAF TRBV30 TRBD1 TRBJ1-1
SARARSSYEQY TRBV20-1 . TRBJ2-7
SARTGGG TRBV20-1 TRBD1 TRBJ1-1
ASSGQGIGTQF TRBV10-2 . TRBJ2-1
ASSTGGGNTEAF TRBV6-5 . TRBJ1-1
ASSRPLSPSRRNEQF TRBV27 . TRBJ2-1
ASSQLSYNEQF TRBV7-9 . TRBJ2-1
ASSFTRPSQETQY TRBV27 . TRBJ2-5